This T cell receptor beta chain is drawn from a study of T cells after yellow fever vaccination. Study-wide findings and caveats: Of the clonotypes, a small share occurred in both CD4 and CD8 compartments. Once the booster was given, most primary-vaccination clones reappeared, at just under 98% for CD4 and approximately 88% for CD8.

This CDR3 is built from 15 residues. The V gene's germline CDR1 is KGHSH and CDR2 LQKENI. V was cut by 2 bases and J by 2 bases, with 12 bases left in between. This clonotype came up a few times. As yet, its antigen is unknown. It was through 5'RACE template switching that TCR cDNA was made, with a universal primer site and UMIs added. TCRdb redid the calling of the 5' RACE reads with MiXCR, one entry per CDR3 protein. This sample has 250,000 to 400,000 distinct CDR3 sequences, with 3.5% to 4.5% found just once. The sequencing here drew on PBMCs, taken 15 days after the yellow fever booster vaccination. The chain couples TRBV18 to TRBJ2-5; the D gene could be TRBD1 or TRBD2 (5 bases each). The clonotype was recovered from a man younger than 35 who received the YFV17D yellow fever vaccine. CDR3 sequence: CASSPLGVSQETQYF. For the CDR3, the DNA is TGTGCCAGCTCACCATTGGGGGTTTCACAAGAGACCCAGTACTTC.